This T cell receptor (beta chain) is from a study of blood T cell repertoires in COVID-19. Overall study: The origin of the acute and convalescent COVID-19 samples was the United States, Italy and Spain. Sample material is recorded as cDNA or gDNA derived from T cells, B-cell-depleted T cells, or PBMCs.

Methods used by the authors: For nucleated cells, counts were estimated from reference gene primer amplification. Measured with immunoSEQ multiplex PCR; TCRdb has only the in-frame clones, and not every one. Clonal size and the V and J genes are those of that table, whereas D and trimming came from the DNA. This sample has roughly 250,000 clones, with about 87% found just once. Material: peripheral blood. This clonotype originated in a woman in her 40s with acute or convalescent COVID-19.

The DNA for the CDR3 is TGTGCCAGCAGTTCAGTCCCGAACACTGAAGCTTTCTTT. It yields the protein CASSSVPNTEAFF. The V gene is TRBV5-8, the J gene TRBJ1-1, with no clear D. The ends were cut back, 5 bases at V and 1 base at J, with 9 bases in the middle. The CDR3 totals 13 residues. Germline V CDR1 and CDR2: SGHTS, YDEGEE. Supplemented by reference TRBV5-8 and TRBJ1-1, the full variable domain reads EAGVTQSPTHLIKTRGQQATLRCSPISGHTSVYWYQQALGLGLQFLLWYDEGEERNRGNFPPRFSGRQFPNYSSELNVNALELEDSALYLCASSSVPNTEAFFGQGTRLTVV.